This T cell receptor beta chain is from a study of T cells expressing NK-cell markers. TCRdb processed the 5' RACE reads again and assigns one entry to each CDR3 protein, with no DNA. The sample spans about 440,000 distinct CDR3 sequences; the ten largest clones claim approximately 6.8%. The CDR3 totals 15 residues. Germline loops: CDR1 LGHNA, CDR2 YSLEER. The gene calls are TRBV4-3 and TRBJ2-3; TCRdb reports TRBD2, a call that lacks DNA to check it against. The sample was blood T cells: a sorted CD56 or NKG2C T cell subset, CD4+ or CD8+ T cells, or bulk PBMC T cells (not recorded which). The clonotype originates from a woman between 18 and 70 years old in good health. The CDR3: CASSLLAGGSDTQYF.